Included here is one T cell receptor (beta chain) sequence, with context. The target antigen is unknown. Time point of the sample: after dendritic cell vaccination, including at tumor progression/relapse. PBMC sampling occurred before vaccination, two weeks after the third dose, and at progression. CDR3 size: 15 residues. Trimming at V came to 6 bases and at J to 7 bases, leaving 12 bases not matched to a gene. CDR1 SQVTM and CDR2 ANQGSEA come from the germline V gene. These data come from a study of glioma-infiltrating T cells after dendritic cell vaccination. Study results and limitations: Higher TCR clonality did not directly relate to longer survival.

Sequencing was performed with immunoSEQ multiplex PCR; in TCRdb, only in-frame clones are kept and a portion is missing. The sample records roughly 85,000 clones, around 85% being singletons. The specimen comprised blood, sampled after dendritic cell vaccination. The chain links TRBV29-1 to TRBJ2-1, with TRBD2 matching 10 bases. This receptor was identified in a human donor with glioblastoma. This CDR3 is CSVAPLSGRGNEQFF. The CDR3 region has the DNA TGCAGCGTCGCCCCATTGAGCGGGAGGGGGAATGAGCAGTTCTTC.